This T cell receptor (beta chain) is from a study of blood T cells in healthy people across ages. Points from the study as a whole: While age rose, TCR beta diversity per million T cells dropped in a roughly linear way. Compared with aged donors, long-lived donors showed fewer expanded clones, suggesting selection. Because donor CMV status was unknown, expanded clonotype changes were possibly confounded.

Primed by a sample-barcoded 5' primer and a J-beta primer mix, a second PCR proceeded for about 7 to 12 cycles. TCRdb passed the 5' RACE reads through MiXCR, listing each CDR3 protein once. There are some 1.4 million distinct CDR3 sequences in the sample; 35% to 45% occur only once, and roughly 7.9% lies in the top ten. The V and J ends lost 7 bases and 4 bases respectively, with 15 bases between them. This CDR3 comprises 14 residues. Germline assignment: CDR1 LNHDA and CDR2 SQIVND (reference sequence). Turning to this clonotype: What it recognizes is unknown.

This chain connects TRBV19 to TRBJ2-3; a weak D match, TRBD1 (5 bases). Material for sequencing was blood. The clonotype comes from a woman aged 18-35 years in good health. The CDR3 loop reads CASIGQGWADTQYF. CDR3 nucleotides: TGTGCCAGTATCGGGCAGGGCTGGGCAGATACGCAGTATTTT.